This T cell receptor (beta chain) comes out of a study of blood T cell repertoires in COVID-19. Overall study context: Spain, Italy and the United States supplied samples that represented acute and convalescent COVID-19. In each case, the material was cDNA or gDNA derived from T cells, B-cell-depleted T cells, or PBMCs.

Seattle patients were enrolled while actively infected and followed longitudinally. The authors' processing: Amplification of reference gene primers was used by the study to estimate nucleated cell counts. Assay: immunoSEQ multiplex PCR; the TCRdb copy retains only in-frame clones and omits some. V, J and clone size reflect that table, while D and trimming were determined from the DNA. Of 260,000 or so clones listed, more than 80% were seen once; the top ten hold roughly 7.4%. The sequencing sample was made of peripheral blood. The TCR comes from a woman aged 80 or over with COVID-19, enrolled during active disease.

The CDR3 loop is CASKTGTANTEAFF. For the CDR3, the DNA is TGTGCCAGCAAAACCGGGACAGCGAACACTGAAGCTTTCTTT. The gene calls are TRBV14 and TRBJ1-1, with 7 bases matching TRBD1. CDR1 is SGHDN, CDR2 FVKESK, per germline. V lost 7 bases to trimming and J lost 1 base; unmatched junction nucleotides: 6. This CDR3 is 14 amino acids long.